The T cell receptor beta chain described here comes from a study of vaccination effects on CD4 cells after COVID-19. Study results and caveats: Early post-infection timepoints were missing from the study, which also had few convalescent patients.

Assay used: immunoSEQ multiplex PCR; TCRdb lists only in-frame clones, some missing. The sample contains 65,000 to 90,000 clones, around 79% of which appear only once. Of note for this clone: Its specificity is unknown.

Expansion of antigen-specific CD4+ T cells with viral peptide pools was carried out by the ViraFEST assay before sequencing. Following 10 days of culture, CD4+ T cells were isolated. Among the vaccine recipients, none had a prior SARS-CoV-2 infection, and nucleocapsid antibodies were negative. Every well got a few million PBMC, which were grown with 10 IU/ml IL-2 and about 9.2 ug/ml peptides. Replacing half the medium with IL-2 medium was done on days 3 and 7. V shed 0 bases and J shed 5 bases, with 16 bases lying between them. CDR3 length: 16 residues. Germline CDR1 is LNHDA and CDR2 is SQIVND (reference sequence).

The sequences come from CD4+ T cells from PBMCs cultured with SARS-CoV-2 spike peptides, collected before COVID-19 vaccination. This clonotype was obtained from a human donor who received a COVID-19 vaccine. The V call is TRBV19, the J call TRBJ1-2, with D perhaps matching TRBD1 (6 bases). The CDR3 here is CASSIDYDGGAYGYTF. In DNA, the CDR3 is TGTGCCAGTAGTATAGATTACGACGGGGGCGCTTATGGCTACACCTTC.